This TCR beta chain was sequenced in a study of shared T cell receptors in the human thymus. V gave up 4 bases and J gave up 0 bases; unmatched junction bases: 10. CDR3 length equals 18 residues. The germline gives CDR1 MGHDK, CDR2 SYGVNS. The repertoire was sequenced with immunoSEQ multiplex PCR; TCRdb's copy has only in-frame clones and lacks some. The top ten hold about 0.014% of the sample, which has approximately 580,000 clones, 75% to 80% seen once. The sample was also reused in another study, on human thymus T cells. That study reports: In thymic and blood repertoires alike, V and J usage looked biased. Related studies noted strongly shared thymic repertoires across unrelated people.

Source material: thymocytes. The TCR was taken from a boy under two years old with a congenital heart defect. The V gene is TRBV25-1, the J gene TRBJ1-1; TRBD1 matches at 11 bases. The DNA of the CDR3 is TGTGCCAGCAGTGCTTGGGACAGGGGGTGGCACATGAACACTGAAGCTTTCTTT. Protein sequence: CASSAWDRGWHMNTEAFF.